A selection of T cell receptor beta chains follows, all from one sample in a study of ipilimumab plus nivolumab after autologous stem cell transplantation. Profiling relied on immunoSEQ multiplex PCR, and the TCRdb table lists in-frame clones only, not all of them. The sample carries 20,000 to 30,000 clones, more than 70% recorded once. Here the sequenced sample was PBMCs, taken in a trial of ipilimumab plus nivolumab as post-transplant consolidation. The receptors were sampled from a male donor with diffuse large B-cell lymphoma. CDR3s include the opening cysteine and the closing phenylalanine or tryptophan. A D gene is named only where the DNA matches it firmly. Not all rows give a size; the values are once, few, many and, for expanded clones, a class.

>NA|TRBJ1-6|TRBV7-2|NA
TGTGCCAGCAGCCGGACCGGGGGGATCGATAATTCACCCCTCCACTTT
CASSRTGGIDNSPLHF
>NA|TRBJ2-1|TRBV6-1|NA
TGTGCCAGCAGTGAGCTGTCAGGCTACAATGAGCAGTTCTTC
CASSELSGYNEQFF
>NA|TRBJ1-6|TRBV30|NA
TGTGCCTGGAGTGTCCAATTAGACTTGAGTAATTCACCCCTCCACTTT
CAWSVQLDLSNSPLHF
>NA|TRBJ2-6|TRBV5-4|NA
TGTGCCAGCAGCCCGGCACCCGTCAAGGGCCCCTCTGGGGCCAACGTCCTGACTTTC
CASSPAPVKGPSGANVLTF
>NA|TRBJ2-1|TRBV28|once
TGTGCCAGCATCGGGGGAGGACACAATGAGCAGTTCTTC
CASIGGGHNEQFF
>TRBD2|TRBJ2-1|TRBV5-1|once
TGCGCCAGCACCCCGCTAGCGGCTAATTACAATGAGCAGTTCTTC
CASTPLAANYNEQFF
>NA|TRBJ2-7|TRBV5-5|NA
TGTGCCAGCAGCTTCTTACGGATATCCTACGAGCAGTACTTC
CASSFLRISYEQYF
>TRBD1|TRBJ2-3|TRBV29-1|NA
TGCAGCGCTACACCCCCGGGACAGGGTGTAAGAGATACGCAGTATTTT
CSATPPGQGVRDTQYF
>TRBD1|TRBJ1-2|TRBV11-2|once
TGTGCCAGCAGCCAGACAGGGGCTAACTATGGCTACACCTTC
CASSQTGANYGYTF
>TRBD2|TRBJ2-3|TRBV19|NA
TGTGCCAGTAGTGCCCTAGCGGGGGATATAACAGATACGCAGTATTTT
CASSALAGDITDTQYF
>TRBD2|TRBJ2-5|TRBV6-1|NA
TGTGCCAGCAACCGAAGACTAGCAGAAGAGACCCAGTACTTC
CASNRRLAEETQYF
>NA|TRBJ1-3|TRBV4-2|NA
TGTGCCAGCAGCCAAGACCGGGAGTCTGGAAACACCATATATTTT
CASSQDRESGNTIYF
>TRBD1|TRBJ2-7|TRBV13|NA
TGTGCCAGCAGCTCATGGACAGGGGGGAACGAGCAGTACTTC
CASSSWTGGNEQYF
>NA|TRBJ1-1|TRBV12-5|NA
TGTGCTAGTGGTTGGGGGGACACTGAAGCTTTCTTT
CASGWGDTEAFF
>NA|TRBJ2-3|TRBV5-1|few
TGCGCCAGCAGCTTGGCTGGGATCGGAGATACGCAGTATTTT
CASSLAGIGDTQYF
>NA|TRBJ1-6|TRBV5-1|NA
TGCGCCAGCAGCCCCGGGGGGAAAGAGTCACCCCTCCACTTT
CASSPGGKESPLHF
>NA|TRBJ1-1|TRBV10-3|once
TGTGCCATCAGGCCCCGGGAGGGCACTGAAGCTTTCTTT
CAIRPREGTEAFF